By its share, the clone carrying this T cell receptor beta chain is medium-sized. As originally analysed: In papillary thyroid cancer, a distant-metastasis classifier was built using CDR3 differences across clinicopathological groups. TCRdb reanalyzed the PCR reads via MiXCR. The V and J calls were determined by TCRdb, not by the authors. The profile shows about 25,000 clones, about 13% of them singletons. The entry originates in a study of metastatic and nonmetastatic thyroid tumors. Background on the study: Across peripheral blood and tumor or nodule tissue samples taken from malignant and benign thyroid patients, the repertoires were compared with one another.

With 4 bases removed from V and 6 bases from J, the gap between germline ends came to 13 bases. This CDR3 has 13 amino acids. Germline loops: CDR1 MGHRA, CDR2 YSYEKL. Thyroid surgery had not been preceded by any treatment in any patient. The source is a female donor with papillary thyroid cancer or a benign thyroid nodule (not recorded which). Some clones in this sample may be carry-over from other donors' samples. This chain uses TRBV4-1 with TRBJ2-7; D might be TRBD1 or TRBD2, each matching 5 bases. Sample: blood. CDR3 region: CASSPRDGFEQYF. The CDR3 coding sequence is TGCGCCAGCAGCCCTCGGGACGGGTTCGAGCAGTACTTC.